A single sample gave rise to the 4 T cell receptor beta chains below, sequenced in a study of tissue T cells after allogeneic stem cell transplantation. The time point denotes: mouse harvest day 14 after allogeneic transplant. Each mouse received 10^7 T-cell-depleted marrow cells plus 10^6 splenic CD5+ T cells by tail vein. The method was immunoSEQ multiplex PCR; TCRdb's version includes in-frame clones alone and lacks a portion of them. In the table there are approximately 2,600 clones, around 50% of which are singletons. The specimen was lymph node tissue. Source of these receptors: a female BALB/c mouse given C57BL/6 T cells with graft-versus-host disease after an allogeneic hematopoietic cell transplant.

Comment on this clone: Gene names follow the mouse nomenclature. The read falls 1 residue short of the CDR3 end, and the missing part is taken from the germline J gene. V gene TRBV13-2 combines with J gene TRBJ1-6, with D unresolved. TRBJ1-6 is classed as an ORF, of uncertain function. This CDR3 comprises 16 residues. V shed 0 bases and J shed 1 base, with 8 bases lying between them. The V gene's germline CDR1 is NNHNN and CDR2 SYGAGS (reference sequence). CDR3 bases read: TGTGCCAGCGGTGATGCAGGAGTCTCCTATAATTCGCCCCTCTAC. This sequence encodes CASGDAGVSYNSPLY. The CDR3 in full is CASGDAGVSYNSPLYF.

Concerning this clone itself: The gene symbols are mouse symbols. Read data end 1 residue before the CDR3 end; the end is taken from the germline J gene. The chain couples TRBV26 to TRBJ2-5, with D hard to call. The CDR3 length is 11 residues. Trimming shortened V by 4 bases and J by 5 bases, and 4 bases separated the two germline ends. The germline gives CDR1 KGHPV, CDR2 FQNQEV (reference sequence). CDR3: CASSRADTQYF. The sequenced CDR3 bases are TGTGCCAGCAGTCGAGCAGACACCCAGTAC. The full variable domain, in which reference TRBV26 and TRBJ2-5 provide the parts outside the CDR3, is NSKVIQTPRYLVKGQGQKAKMRCIPEKGHPVVFWYQQNKNNEFKFLINFQNQEVLQQIDMTEKRFSAECPSNSPCSLEIQSSEAGDSALYLCASSRADTQYFGPGTRLLVL.

As concerns this clone: Gene names denote mouse genes. The read gets to within 1 residue of the CDR3 end, and the germline J gene fills in the rest. The chain employs TRBV26 and TRBJ1-1; D is unclear. From germline, CDR1 is KGHPV and CDR2 FQNQEV (reference sequence). This CDR3 comprises 14 residues. V lost 2 bases and J lost 0, with 7 bases in between. The CDR3 protein is CASSLRQANTEVFF. The sequenced CDR3 bases are TGTGCCAGCAGTCTGCGACAAGCAAACACAGAAGTCTTC.

This clone rates as medium-sized. The listed genes are named as in mouse. The read halts 1 residue ahead of the CDR3 end, with the missing end drawn from the germline J gene. The chain carries TRBV13-3 and TRBJ2-7; 12 nucleotides agree with TRBD1. There are 14 residues in the CDR3. The germline gives CDR1 NNHDY, CDR2 SYVADS. Losses at the gene ends were 4 bases for V and 6 bases for J; bases not matched to a gene: 5. CDR3 in amino acids: CASSRDRGQGEQYF. CDR3 DNA, as far as it was read: TGTGCCAGCAGTCGGGACAGGGGGCAAGGTGAACAGTAC.